A single sample is the source of the 32 T cell receptor beta chains below, sequenced in a study of human T cells and chemical hapten exposure. Time point reported: patch test 3, about 24 weeks after DPC sensitization. Specified treatment: therapeutic diphenylcyclopropenone sensitization with weekly scalp DPC. MiXCR, applied by TCRdb to the RACE reads, yields one record per CDR3 protein. The sample yields 120,000 or so distinct CDR3 sequences, about 10% seen once. This material consisted of whole blood, taken in connection with sensitization to the hapten diphenylcyclopropenone (DPC). All receptors come from a woman aged 45-65 years with alopecia areata. Some clones in this sample may be carry-over from other donors' samples.

This clonotype has a count of ten or more. The chain uses TRBV28 and TRBJ2-2; the D gene is possibly TRBD1 (5 bases). Germline-derived CDR1 and CDR2 are MDHEN and SYDVKM. V was trimmed by 6 bases and J by 0 bases, leaving 8 bases between them. CDR3 length: 14 residues. Here the CDR3 reads CASRDTANTGELFF. The DNA of the CDR3 is TGTGCCAGCAGGGACACAGCGAACACCGGGGAGCTGTTTTTT.

This clonotype was detected a few times. This rearrangement joins TRBV6-2 or TRBV6-3 to TRBJ1-5, with 12 bases lining up with TRBD1. The CDR3 runs 15 residues. The trim removed 4 bases at V and 3 bases at J, leaving 1 base unmatched. The germline CDR1 and CDR2 sequences are MNHEY and SVGEGT. This CDR3 is CASSWDRGLNQPQHF. The CDR3 DNA is TGTGCCAGCAGTTGGGACAGGGGGCTCAATCAGCCCCAGCATTTT.

The rearrangement uses TRBV20-1 and TRBJ1-1, with D perhaps TRBD1 (6 bases). In germline, CDR1 is DFQATT, CDR2 SNEGSKA (reference sequence). V gave up 4 bases and J gave up 8 bases, with 17 bases separating them. The CDR3 contains 13 residues. Here the CDR3 DNA reads TGCAGTGCTACTGGCGGGGGGGCGTCGGAAGCTTTCTTT. Translation: CSATGGGASEAFF.

This clonotype has a handful of counts. The rearrangement uses TRBV14 and TRBJ2-3; D is uncertain. CDR3 size: 13 residues. Trimming removed 3 bases at V and 2 bases at J, with 6 bases between. The V gene's germline CDR1 is SGHDN and CDR2 FVKESK. Written as DNA, the CDR3 is TGTGCCAGCAGCCAGATTGACACAGATACGCAGTATTTT. Its translation: CASSQIDTDTQYF.

The rearrangement uses TRBV25-1 and TRBJ1-6; D is perhaps TRBD1 (5 bases). The CDR3 covers 15 residues. The germline V gene has CDR1 MGHDK and CDR2 SYGVNS. V was shortened by 6 bases and J by 6 bases, with 15 bases between the two germline ends. The CDR3 nucleotides are TGTGCCAGCAGCTTAGACTGGGGGGGTAATTCACCCCTCCACTTT. It yields the protein CASSLDWGGNSPLHF.

V gene TRBV6-6 combines with J gene TRBJ2-7; 15 nucleotides match TRBD2. The V gene end was trimmed by 5 bases and the J gene end by 7 bases; junction bases not matched to a gene: 3. The length of the CDR3 is 14 residues. CDR1 and CDR2 from the germline V gene are MNHNY and SVGAGI (reference sequence). The CDR3 bases are TGTGCCAGCAGTCGGACTAGCGGGAGGGTTGAGCAGTACTTC. Translated, it gives CASSRTSGRVEQYF.

This clonotype was observed many times. V and J are TRBV27 and TRBJ1-2; no definite D call. The CDR3 extends over 11 amino acids. V was shortened by 8 bases and J by 4 bases, with 8 bases between the two germline ends. Germline V CDR1 and CDR2: MNHEY, SMNVEV (reference sequence). The CDR3 DNA reads TGTGCCAGCTCTTCTGGCTATGGCTACACCTTC. Translation: CASSSGYGYTF.

This clonotype was counted only a few times. The chain combines TRBV20-1 with TRBJ2-3, with 11 bases that match TRBD2. The length of the CDR3 is 17 residues. In germline, CDR1 is DFQATT, CDR2 SNEGSKA (reference sequence). J gave up 1 base and V 6 bases, and 12 bases lay outside the gene matches. The CDR3 spells CSAAPLLAGGGTDTQYF. As DNA, the CDR3 is TGCAGTGCGGCCCCCCTTCTAGCGGGAGGTGGCACAGATACGCAGTATTTT.

The sample holds many counts of this clonotype. The V and J genes are TRBV20-1 and TRBJ1-1; a weak D match, TRBD1 (6 bases). Trimming stripped 3 bases from V and 6 bases from J, with 20 bases between. The CDR3 has 15 amino acids. Per the germline V gene, CDR1 is DFQATT and CDR2 is SNEGSKA (reference sequence). CDR3 amino acids: CSASKGFEGGAEAFF. The CDR3 DNA is TGCAGTGCTAGCAAAGGCTTCGAAGGGGGTGCTGAAGCTTTCTTT.

This clonotype was observed a few times. The V and J genes are TRBV3-1 and TRBJ2-3; no clear D gene. The ends were cut back, 2 bases at V and 0 bases at J, with 12 bases in the middle. This CDR3 contains 16 residues. Germline V CDR1 and CDR2: LGHDT, YNNKEL (reference sequence). The DNA for the CDR3 is TGTGCCAGCAGCCAAAAGGCGCCCACTAGCACAGATACGCAGTATTTT. As protein: CASSQKAPTSTDTQYF.

The chain is built from TRBV10-3 and TRBJ2-2, with 10 bases lining up with TRBD1. CDR1 is ENHRY and CDR2 is SYGVKD in the germline V gene. The junction had 6 bases not matched to a gene; V was cut back by 6 bases and J by 2 bases. The CDR3 sequence is 16 residues long. The CDR3 nucleotides read TGTGCCATCAGCTATGACAGGGGGCCCAACACCGGGGAGCTGTTTTTT. Its translation: CAISYDRGPNTGELFF.

This rearrangement joins TRBV7-2 to TRBJ2-5, with a weak D call TRBD2 (6 bases). Deletions cut 1 base from V and 3 bases from J, with 12 bases between. Germline V CDR1 and CDR2: SGHTA, FQGNSA. The CDR3 runs 15 residues. The CDR3 here is CASSLGTMIKETQYF. The DNA of the CDR3 is TGTGCCAGCAGCTTAGGGACTATGATTAAAGAGACCCAGTACTTC.

This chain joins TRBV20-1 and TRBJ2-7; tentative D call: TRBD2 (5 bases). The germline V and J ends were trimmed by 0 bases and 0 bases, with 12 bases remaining between them. This CDR3 is built from 15 residues. The germline CDR1 and CDR2 sequences are DFQATT and SNEGSKA (reference sequence). CDR3 sequence (DNA): TGCAGTGCTAGAGAAAGAGGGTTCCTCTCCTACGAGCAGTACTTC. It codes for CSARERGFLSYEQYF.

There are a few counts of this clonotype. J is TRBJ1-6 and V is TRBV3-1; the D is unclear. Germline CDR1 is LGHDT and CDR2 is YNNKEL (reference sequence). Trimming stripped 1 base from V and 7 bases from J, with 8 bases between. This CDR3 contains 14 residues. The CDR3 DNA reads as TGTGCCAGCAGCCAAGGGGCAGAAAATTCACCCCTCCACTTT. It is translated as CASSQGAENSPLHF.

The V and J genes are TRBV5-4 and TRBJ1-5; the D is unclear. The CDR3 loop spans 14 amino acids. Per the germline V gene, CDR1 is SGHNT and CDR2 is YYREEE (reference sequence). V was pared by 5 bases and J by 3 bases, with 12 bases between. The CDR3 DNA reads as TGTGCCAGCAGTCCCCGGTCGTTCAATCAGCCCCAGCATTTT. It specifies CASSPRSFNQPQHF.

This clonotype was seen only a few times. In nucleotides, the CDR3 is TGTGCCAGCAGTCAGAACGGTGCAACTAATGAAAAACTGTTTTTT. Protein product: CASSQNGATNEKLFF. The chain links TRBV6-5 to TRBJ1-4; no reliable D call. Germline V CDR1 and CDR2: MNHEY, SVGAGI. The V and J ends lost 5 bases and 0 bases respectively, with 10 bases between them. This CDR3 has 15 residues.

This chain uses TRBV3-1 with TRBJ1-3; D unclear. The CDR3 covers 16 residues. V was shortened by 5 bases and J by 0 bases, with 14 bases between the two germline ends. Germline CDR1 is LGHDT and CDR2 is YNNKEL (reference sequence). The CDR3 coding sequence is TGTGCCAGCAGCTTAACGACCCGTGCCTCTGGAAACACCATATATTTT. Its protein product is CASSLTTRASGNTIYF.

V usage is TRBV12-3 or TRBV12-4 and J usage is TRBJ1-5, with 7 bases aligning to TRBD1. Trimming at V came to 4 bases and at J to 3 bases, leaving 6 bases not matched to a gene. This CDR3 comprises 15 residues. CDR3 sequence reads: CASSSRDSLNQPQHF. CDR3 nucleotide sequence: TGTGCCAGCAGTTCCCGGGACAGCCTCAATCAGCCCCAGCATTTT.

This clonotype was counted ten times or more. The chain joins TRBV11-2 to TRBJ2-7; 10 positions match TRBD1. CDR1 is SGHAT, CDR2 FQNNGV, per germline. The CDR3 totals 14 residues. V dropped 4 bases and J dropped 3; count of bases not matched to a gene: 3. The CDR3 reads CASSWDRGGYEQYF. The CDR3 nucleotides read TGTGCCAGCAGCTGGGACAGGGGCGGCTACGAGCAGTACTTC.

Regarding this clonotype: A much larger clone sits a single nucleotide away, making a read error possible. The chain couples TRBV6-6 to TRBJ1-1; unclear D gene. The CDR3 is 12 residues long. In germline, CDR1 is MNHNY, CDR2 SVGAGI (reference sequence). The CDR3 DNA is TGTGTCAGCGGACCCGCGAACACTGAAGCTTTCTTT. It codes for CVSGPANTEAFF.

This clonotype was observed at least ten times. V and J are TRBV5-6 and TRBJ1-4, with 9 bases aligning to TRBD1. The J segment lost 5 bases and the V segment lost 4 bases, leaving 6 bases of the junction unmatched. The CDR3 length is 15 residues. CDR1 is SGHDT and CDR2 is YYEEEE in the germline V gene. This CDR3 reads CASSHPGQGNEKLFF. DNA for the CDR3: TGTGCCAGCAGCCACCCCGGACAGGGGAATGAAAAACTGTTTTTT.

This chain joins TRBV29-1 and TRBJ2-7, with TRBD2 matching 10 bases. V shed 7 bases, J shed 6 bases, and the junction held 9 bases outside the gene matches. Per germline, CDR1 SQVTM and CDR2 ANQGSEA. The CDR3 runs 13 residues. The CDR3 spells CSAGGTSVLEQYF. The CDR3 DNA sequence: TGCAGCGCCGGGGGGACTAGCGTTCTCGAGCAGTACTTC.

This clonotype was counted many times. The V and J genes are TRBV4-1 and TRBJ2-1; D is perhaps TRBD1 (5 bases). The germline V gene has CDR1 MGHRA and CDR2 YSYEKL. Trimming stripped 0 bases from V and 0 bases from J, with 18 bases between. The CDR3 runs to 19 residues. The CDR3 DNA reads as TGCGCCAGCAGCCAAGATTCTGTAAGAGTAGGGGTCTCCTACAATGAGCAGTTCTTC. Amino acid sequence: CASSQDSVRVGVSYNEQFF.

This clonotype was detected only a few times. The rearrangement links TRBV3-1 to TRBJ2-3, with TRBD1 matching 7 bases. From germline, CDR1 is LGHDT and CDR2 YNNKEL (reference sequence). The CDR3 is 15 amino acids. V shed 4 bases, J shed 2 bases, and the junction held 6 bases outside the gene matches. DNA for the CDR3: TGTGCCAGCAGCCTGCGACAGGGCAACACAGATACGCAGTATTTT. Residues: CASSLRQGNTDTQYF.

In this sample, this clonotype turned up many times. The gene calls are TRBV29-1 and TRBJ1-2; weak D call: TRBD1 (5 bases). Per the germline V gene, CDR1 is SQVTM and CDR2 is ANQGSEA. The CDR3 loop spans 12 amino acids. V lost 7 bases and J lost 8, with 17 bases in between. CDR3 in amino acids: CSAGEQGVGYTF. CDR3 DNA: TGCAGCGCCGGGGAGCAGGGAGTCGGCTACACCTTC.

The V gene is TRBV6-5, the J gene TRBJ2-7, with TRBD1 matching 7 bases. From germline, CDR1 is MNHEY and CDR2 SVGAGI. This CDR3 contains 13 residues. The trim removed 0 bases at V and 13 bases at J, leaving 9 bases unmatched. CDR3 residues: CASSYSITGASYF. The CDR3 bases are TGTGCCAGCAGTTACTCGATTACAGGGGCCTCATACTTC.

At least ten counts were recorded for this clonotype. This rearrangement joins TRBV20-1 to TRBJ1-1; 9 bases align to TRBD1. Trimming removed 5 bases from V and 7 bases from J; junction bases left unmatched: 14. From germline, CDR1 is DFQATT and CDR2 SNEGSKA (reference sequence). The CDR3 spans 15 residues. The CDR3 reads CSAQTGTGSDNEAFF. CDR3 nucleotides: TGCAGTGCTCAGACCGGGACAGGGAGCGACAATGAAGCTTTCTTT.

The chain links TRBV29-1 to TRBJ2-3, with D perhaps matching TRBD1 (5 bases). Per the germline V gene, CDR1 is SQVTM and CDR2 is ANQGSEA. V lost 3 bases and J lost 10, with 20 bases in between. The CDR3 has 14 residues. The CDR3 here is CSVDLRGTGVAQYF. The CDR3 DNA follows: TGCAGCGTTGATCTTCGCGGAACAGGTGTGGCGCAGTATTTT.

This clonotype was recorded many times. This chain connects TRBV20-1 to TRBJ2-7, with 7 bases identical to TRBD2. Germline CDR1 and CDR2: DFQATT and SNEGSKA (reference sequence). The CDR3 length is 13 residues. V lost 4 bases to trimming and J lost 4 bases; unmatched junction nucleotides: 7. DNA of the CDR3: TGCAGTGCTACCGGGACTACGGGGTACGAGCAGTACTTC. The encoded protein is CSATGTTGYEQYF.

This clonotype was detected many times. V and J are TRBV5-1 and TRBJ2-3; D remains ambiguous. The length of the CDR3 is 15 residues. With 3 bases removed from V and 0 bases from J, the gap between germline ends came to 11 bases. The germline gives CDR1 SGHRS, CDR2 YFSETQ. The DNA for the CDR3 is TGCGCCAGCAGCTACCCCCAGACCAGCACAGATACGCAGTATTTT. The encoded protein is CASSYPQTSTDTQYF.

This clonotype was seen a handful of times. The chain joins TRBV28 to TRBJ2-4; either TRBD1 or TRBD2 may fit D (5 bases each). The V gene's germline CDR1 is MDHEN and CDR2 SYDVKM. V was shortened by 5 bases and J by 6 bases, with 5 bases between the two germline ends. The CDR3 contains 11 residues. CDR3 protein: CASSGGNIQYF. The CDR3 nucleotides read TGTGCCAGCAGTGGGGGAAACATTCAGTACTTC.

J is TRBJ2-5 and V is TRBV5-1; the match to TRBD1 covers 9 bases. The ends lost 1 base at V and 2 bases at J; junction bases unmatched: 3. This CDR3 is built from 15 residues. Germline V gene lookup returns CDR1 SGHRS and CDR2 YFSETQ. CDR3 protein: CASSLTGGGQETQYF. CDR3 bases: TGCGCCAGCAGCTTGACAGGGGGCGGTCAAGAGACCCAGTACTTC.